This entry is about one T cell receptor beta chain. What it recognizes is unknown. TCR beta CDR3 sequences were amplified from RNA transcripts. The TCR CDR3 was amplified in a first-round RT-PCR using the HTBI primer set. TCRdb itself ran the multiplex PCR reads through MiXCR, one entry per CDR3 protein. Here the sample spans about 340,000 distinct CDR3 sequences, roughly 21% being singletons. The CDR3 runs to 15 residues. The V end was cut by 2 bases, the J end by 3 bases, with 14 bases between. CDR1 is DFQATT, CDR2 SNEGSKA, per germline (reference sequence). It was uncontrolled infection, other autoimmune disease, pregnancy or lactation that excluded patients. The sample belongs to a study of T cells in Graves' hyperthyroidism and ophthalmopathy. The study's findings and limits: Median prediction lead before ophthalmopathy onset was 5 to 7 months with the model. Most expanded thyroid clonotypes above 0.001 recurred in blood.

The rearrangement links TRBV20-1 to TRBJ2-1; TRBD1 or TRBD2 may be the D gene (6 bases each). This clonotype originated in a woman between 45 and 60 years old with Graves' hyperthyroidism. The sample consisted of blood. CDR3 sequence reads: CSARPGGTSYNEQFF. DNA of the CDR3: TGCAGTGCTAGACCCGGGGGCACCAGCTACAATGAGCAGTTCTTC.